This T cell receptor beta chain appears in the sequencing data of a study of cytomegalovirus exposure and HLA in healthy donors (dated 2017 in TCRdb). Turning to the overall study: According to a later analysis, one platform produced both the roughly 130 validation repertoires and the 620 or so repertoires of the first cohort. The study was designed to test whether signatures of past pathogen exposure could be identified by cataloging public T cell receptors. To predict cytomegalovirus infection status, the study brought together high-throughput TCR immunosequencing, statistical association of individual TCRs with disease status, and machine learning. In addition to the first cohort of 650 to 800 subjects, a separate validation cohort of 130 or so different subjects was used.

Taken from the germline V gene (reference sequence), the CDR1 and CDR2 loops are SEHNR and FQNEAQ. The CDR3 contains 16 residues, cysteine and phenylalanine counted. Of all the DNA, just the CDR3 is kept, 48 bases in frame from base 1. Trimming leaves V shorter by 6 bases and J shorter by 0 bases, with the junction holding 8 bases beyond the gene matches. Study-wide conclusions, independent of this receptor: Most TCR sequences were observed very rarely across donors, whereas some public TCRs were present in many individuals. The study gave a list of under 200 TCR beta chains associated with cytomegalovirus. The classifier was reported to diagnose cytomegalovirus status with high specificity and sensitivity in both the original and validation cohorts. All 120 or so repertoires were used to score co-occurrence in the validation cohort in a later analysis, because that analysis had no HLA typing for the cohort. It was suggested by the authors that the approach could potentially be generalized to other disease states and immunological phenotypes. A later analysis found that TCRs clustered in the first cohort also tended to co-occur in the 100 to 150 validation repertoires, with approximately 95% of cluster scores above 0. In vitro tests confirmed that three of the cytomegalovirus-associated TCR beta chains recognize cytomegalovirus antigens.

Separate from the roughly 700-subject first cohort, the validation cohort of 120 subjects was the group to which the donors belonged. Libraries were prepared through the immunoSEQ multiplex PCR assay. On the authors' methods: A statistical classification framework was developed to diagnose cytomegalovirus status using the catalog of TCR beta chain sequences. In its TCRdb copy, this immuneACCESS table keeps in-frame sequences only and misses some clones. Where compared with another copy, unresolved V genes explain less than half of these, and the others have no known cause. That table is the source of V, J and clone size, and D and trimming were worked out from the DNA. Counted in this sample were 150,000 to 200,000 clones; more than 70% of them appeared once. Roughly 1.5% of the sample comes from the top ten. There are a few counts of this clone. The clone's antigen remains unknown. The record has no base qualities; no much larger clone is one base away.

This TCR was recovered from a woman younger than 35 in good health and CMV-seronegative. The V gene is TRBV7-9 and the J gene is TRBJ1-2, and 9 junctional nucleotides match TRBD1. Sequencing was done on a sample of PBMCs. The CDR3 region has the sequence CASSSGQGIANYGYTF. The nucleotide sequence reads TGTGCCAGCAGTTCAGGACAGGGGATAGCTAACTATGGCTACACCTTC.